The 2 T cell receptor beta chains below come from one sample, sequenced in a study of CD4 T cells in relation to SARS-CoV-2 and coronaviruses. The protocol was immunoSEQ multiplex PCR, while the TCRdb copy is restricted to in-frame clones and leaves out a portion. The sample lists about 37,000 clones; under 90% were seen once. No antigens are known for them. Source material: naive CD4+ T cells from PBMCs, cultured in vitro. Subset here: naive CD4+ T cells isolated by negative enrichment. All receptors derive from an adult with COVID-19.

The chain employs TRBV7-3 and TRBJ2-1, with TRBD1 matching 8 bases. CDR1 and CDR2 from the germline V gene are SGHTA and FQGTGA. V was clipped by 5 bases and J by 7 bases; unmatched bases: 13. The CDR3 extends over 16 amino acids. The CDR3 DNA reads TGTGCCAGCAGCCCTGAGACAGGGGCGATGCCTAATGAGCAGTTCTTC. Translated: CASSPETGAMPNEQFF.

The gene calls are TRBV28 and TRBJ1-5; D unclear. Germline assignment: CDR1 MDHEN and CDR2 SYDVKM. V lost 3 bases, J lost 9 bases, and 15 bases lay in between. The CDR3 has 14 amino acids. The CDR3: CASSFGGGLGPQHF. CDR3 DNA sequence: TGTGCCAGCAGTTTTGGCGGCGGTCTCGGGCCCCAGCATTTT.